Reported below is one T cell receptor (beta chain). Its antigen is still unknown. It has no much larger one-base neighbor in the sample; base qualities were not kept. The immunoSEQ Assay, a bias-controlled multiplex PCR, was used to amplify TCRbeta CDR3 regions from genomic DNA. On the authors' methods: Within the assay, amplification of reference gene primers was used to estimate how many nucleated cells each sample contained. To quantify the absolute abundance of each unique TCRbeta CDR3 rearrangement, sequence reads were collapsed and filtered. For each sample, productive Simpson clonality was calculated as the square root of Simpson's diversity index over productive rearrangements. This is the immuneACCESS table as TCRdb keeps it, with only in-frame sequences that have V and J called. A part of the clones is gone; compared with another copy, unresolved V genes explain less than half, and the rest is unexplained. That table supplies the V and J calls and clone size; D and trimming were determined from the DNA. The sample data list roughly 350,000 clones, and 85% of these were observed just once. The top ten constitute 3.6% of the sample.

This sample was included in a study of blood T cell repertoires in COVID-19 (dated by TCRdb to about 2020). For the wider study: Collaborator samples came from the United States, Italy and Spain and covered acute and convalescent phases of COVID-19. Subjects who had been exposed to COVID-19, were actively infected with it, or had recovered from it provided the deeply sampled blood TCRbeta repertoires that made up the dataset. The prospective study material was composed of cDNA or gDNA derived from T cells, B-cell-depleted T cells, or PBMCs. The sample metadata nearly always contained a de-identified subject ID, COVID-19 status, age in years and sex. Where available, HLA class I and class II types were taken from metadata supplied by the sample provider and were not determined by assay-based typing. Samples were obtained from the ongoing ImmuneRACE study (first 160 participants) and from some 1,300 subjects provided by 6 global collaborators. The repertoires were released in a freely available public database meant as a resource for research on the immune response to SARS-CoV-2. General study outcomes and caveats: Clinical and demographic metadata were provided uncurated, with the amount varying by source and participant.

Each collaborating institution followed its own protocols to collect whole blood in K2EDTA tubes. Collaborator samples were shipped for TCRbeta analysis as frozen whole blood, isolated PBMCs, or DNA extracted from either sample type. The germline V gene provides CDR1 LGHNT and CDR2 FRNRAP. Its CDR3 holds 15 amino acids, cysteine through phenylalanine. Here the CDR3 DNA is all that survives: 45 bases in frame from base 1. Germline trimming: 5 bases from V, 8 bases from J; junction bases outside gene matches: 14. The V and J genes are TRBV12-5 and TRBJ1-2, with 7 bases in between that match TRBD1. The specimen sequenced was peripheral blood. The TCR comes from a woman between 18 and 29 years old with acute or convalescent COVID-19. CDR3 reads: CASGDLNTGEKGYTF. In nucleotides, the sequence is TGTGCTAGTGGTGACTTAAACACAGGGGAAAAGGGCTACACCTTC. Beyond the CDR3, the reference TRBV12-5 and TRBJ1-2 genes provide the residues; the full variable domain reads: DARVTQTPRHKVTEMGQEVTMRCQPILGHNTVFWYRQTMMQGLELLAYFRNRAPLDDSGMPKDRFSAEMPDATLATLKIQPSEPRDSAVYFCASGDLNTGEKGYTFGSGTRLTVV.